The rows below give T cell receptor beta chains drawn from one sample of a study of PD-L1 blockade in urothelial cancer. Using immunoSEQ multiplex PCR, the repertoire was profiled, and TCRdb retains in-frame clones only, with some absent. The top ten clones hold roughly 15% of a sample with some 43,000 clones, more than 70% of them seen once. The sequencing used PBMCs, collected around atezolizumab (anti-PD-L1) treatment. The receptors were gathered from a man in his fifties or sixties with urothelial cancer. Both conserved end residues are part of each CDR3. A D gene is named only where the DNA matches it firmly. Some rows mark clone size as missing; the rest say once, few, many or name a class of expanded clone.

CDR3 length	clone size	D gene	J gene	V gene	CDR3 DNA	CDR3 protein
17	-	TRBD1	TRBJ1-4	TRBV29-1	TGCAGCGTTACCGGGACAGGGAGTGATTTTTGGGATGAAAAACTGTTTTTT	CSVTGTGSDFWDEKLFF
14	-	-	TRBJ2-5	TRBV27	TGTGCCAGCAGTCCCTGGGGGGGCCGGGAGACCCAGTACTTC	CASSPWGGRETQYF
17	-	TRBD2	TRBJ2-3	TRBV5-1	TGCGCCAGCAGCTTAGGACTAGCGGGGGTGCGCACAGATACGCAGTATTTT	CASSLGLAGVRTDTQYF
14	few	TRBD1	TRBJ2-2	TRBV7-9	TGTGCCAGCAGCTTAGAGGGGGCAGCCGGGGAGCTGTTTTTT	CASSLEGAAGELFF
18	-	TRBD2	TRBJ2-7	TRBV28	TGTGCCAGCAGTCTCCCGGGACTAGCGGGATTCCCTTCCTACGAGCAGTACTTC	CASSLPGLAGFPSYEQYF
13	-	TRBD1	TRBJ2-3	TRBV28	TGTGCCAGCAGTACAGGGGCCACAGATACGCAGTATTTT	CASSTGATDTQYF
15	-	-	TRBJ1-6	TRBV2	TGTGCCAGCAGTGCCGGGTTTCCCTATAATTCACCCCTCCACTTT	CASSAGFPYNSPLHF
15	few	TRBD1	TRBJ2-2	TRBV5-1	TGCGCCAGCAGCGCCCTGACAGGGGACACCGGGGAGCTGTTTTTT	CASSALTGDTGELFF
14	-	-	TRBJ2-2	TRBV5-1	TGCGCCAGCAGCTTGCGCATGGGCAGCGGGGAGCTGTTTTTT	CASSLRMGSGELFF
16	-	TRBD1	TRBJ1-1	TRBV2	TGTGCCAGCACCAAAACCGGGACAGGTCGCGACACTGAAGCTTTCTTT	CASTKTGTGRDTEAFF
14	-	-	TRBJ2-5	TRBV27	TGTGCCAGCAGTTTATATCGGGGGAAAGAGACCCAGTACTTC	CASSLYRGKETQYF
13	few	-	TRBJ1-2	TRBV4-1	TGCGCCAGCAGCCCGGACAGTAACTATGGCTACACCTTC	CASSPDSNYGYTF
12	once	-	TRBJ2-5	TRBV30	TGTGCCTGGAGAGGAGGAGGGGAGACCCAGTACTTC	CAWRGGGETQYF
13	-	-	TRBJ1-1	TRBV5-6	TGTGCCAGCAGCCAGGGCCCTAACACTGAAGCTTTCTTT	CASSQGPNTEAFF
18	-	-	TRBJ2-7	TRBV19	TGTGCCAGTAGTACGTGCGAGTGGCCGCTGAACAGCTCCTACGAGCAGTACTTC	CASSTCEWPLNSSYEQYF
15	once	TRBD1	TRBJ1-2	TRBV5-1	TGCGCCAGCACCCAAAAGACAGGGGAGGCATCCGGCTACACCTTC	CASTQKTGEASGYTF
14	-	TRBD2	TRBJ2-1	TRBV30	TGTGCCTGGAGTGGACTAGCGGGAGTGGGTGAGCAGTTCTTC	CAWSGLAGVGEQFF
16	-	TRBD2	TRBJ2-3	TRBV7-2	TGTGCCAGCAGCTCCGCCCTGACTAGCGGCACAGATACGCAGTATTTT	CASSSALTSGTDTQYF
17	-	-	TRBJ2-1	TRBV5-5	TGTGCCAGCAGCTTGGCCCCGCCAGGTAGCTCCTACAATGAGCAGTTCTTC	CASSLAPPGSSYNEQFF
16	-	-	TRBJ1-3	TRBV5-1	TGCGCCAGCAGCTTGCAATCCCAGGGAACTGGAAACACCATATATTTT	CASSLQSQGTGNTIYF
12	-	-	TRBJ2-3	TRBV7-2	TGTGCCAGCAGCTTCGGCACAGATACGCAGTATTTT	CASSFGTDTQYF
11	-	-	TRBJ1-2	TRBV6-1	TGTGCCAGCAGTGACAGAACCCTCTACACCTTC	CASSDRTLYTF
10	-	-	TRBJ1-1	TRBV25-1	TGTGCCAGCAGTGAATCTAGGTATTTCTTT	CASSESRYFF
14	-	-	TRBJ2-2	TRBV27	TGTGCCAGCAGTTATACAGGGAGCACCGGGGAGCTGTTTTTT	CASSYTGSTGELFF
14	-	-	TRBJ2-7	TRBV6-5	TGTGCCAGCAGAGGGAGACACGAGACCTACGAGCAGTACTTC	CASRGRHETYEQYF
16	-	TRBD2	TRBJ2-1	TRBV5-1	TGCGCCAGCAGCTTGGGAGGGACTAGCGGGGTGGATGAGCAGTTCTTC	CASSLGGTSGVDEQFF
16	-	-	TRBJ2-7	TRBV2	TGTGCCAGCAGTGAAGGGCAGGGCCTGGGCTCCTACGAGCAGTACTTC	CASSEGQGLGSYEQYF
16	-	-	TRBJ1-3	TRBV11-2	TGTGCCAGCAGCTTAGACGGTCGAGGCTCTGGAAACACCATATATTTT	CASSLDGRGSGNTIYF
13	-	TRBD1	TRBJ1-5	TRBV6-1	TGTGCCAGCAGTAGAGGGGACAGGGAACCCCAGCATTTT	CASSRGDREPQHF
15	-	-	TRBJ1-6	TRBV6-1	TGTGCCAGCAGTGACAGGGGCTCCTATAATTCACCCCTCCACTTT	CASSDRGSYNSPLHF
14	-	-	TRBJ2-1	TRBV10-1	TGCGCCAGCAGTGAGCTAGCCGACTTGAGTGAGCAGTTCTTC	CASSELADLSEQFF
14	-	-	TRBJ1-3	TRBV7-9	TGTGCCAGCAGCTTAGGACAGGCTGGAAACACCATATATTTT	CASSLGQAGNTIYF
14	-	TRBD1	TRBJ1-6	TRBV28	TGTGCCAGCAGACCGACAGGGGTAAGTTCACCCCTCCACTTT	CASRPTGVSSPLHF
13	-	-	TRBJ1-1	TRBV7-2	TGTGCCAGCAGCCCTGACACGTACACTGAAGCTTTCTTT	CASSPDTYTEAFF
12	-	-	TRBJ2-4	TRBV29-1	TGCAGCGTTGGAGAAAATCGAAACATTCAGTACTTC	CSVGENRNIQYF
15	once	TRBD2	TRBJ2-7	TRBV27	TGTGCCAGCAGTTTTGGGCGGGGGGCCTACTACGAGCAGTACTTC	CASSFGRGAYYEQYF
14	-	-	TRBJ2-3	TRBV7-9	TGTGCCAGCAGCTTGGACACTGGCACAGATACGCAGTATTTT	CASSLDTGTDTQYF
14	-	TRBD1	TRBJ1-6	TRBV5-1	TGCGCCAGCAGCTTCGACAGGGGAAATTCACCCCTCCACTTT	CASSFDRGNSPLHF
14	-	TRBD1	TRBJ1-5	TRBV7-2	TGTGCCAGCAGCTTCCCAGGGACAGGTCAGCCCCAGCATTTT	CASSFPGTGQPQHF
15	-	TRBD2	TRBJ2-2	TRBV19	TGTGCCAGTAGTCAGGCGGGAGGGAACACCGGGGAGCTGTTTTTT	CASSQAGGNTGELFF
15	-	-	TRBJ1-1	TRBV6-6	TGTGCCAGCAGTTACGTGGCAGGGTCGAACACTGAAGCTTTCTTT	CASSYVAGSNTEAFF
14	-	-	TRBJ2-2	TRBV2	TGTGCCAGTTCGGCGGACATTAACACCGGGGAGCTGTTTTTT	CASSADINTGELFF